These 19 T cell receptor beta chains came from one sample sequenced in a study of CD8+ T cells in alopecia areata. cDNA prepared by RNA extraction and subsequent reverse transcription served as the template for sequencing. Here immunoSEQ multiplex PCR was the method, and the copy in TCRdb shows in-frame clones only, minus some. Among some 120,000 clones listed, less than 50% were seen once. Sequencing used NKG2D-low CD8+ T cells sorted from blood. The receptors were gathered from a human donor with alopecia areata.

There are a few counts of this clone. The V gene is TRBV29-1, the J gene TRBJ2-2; 8 bases agree with TRBD1. This CDR3 comprises 17 residues. In germline, CDR1 is SQVTM, CDR2 ANQGSEA. With V trimmed by 3 bases and J by 2 bases, 11 bases remained unmatched. The CDR3 DNA sequence: TGCAGCGTTGAGGAAAGCCCAGACAGGGGAAACACCGGGGAGCTGTTTTTT. Encoded protein: CSVEESPDRGNTGELFF.

The chain employs TRBV29-1 and TRBJ1-2, with 9 bases that match TRBD1. The V gene's germline CDR1 is SQVTM and CDR2 ANQGSEA. V lost 6 bases and J lost 4; bases outside the gene matches: 9. The CDR3 has 14 amino acids. Here the CDR3 DNA reads TGCAGCGTAGCCGGGACAGGGAAATCCTATGGCTACACCTTC. Its translation: CSVAGTGKSYGYTF.

The CDR3 sequence: CASSSLMTGQSEAFF. CDR3 in DNA: TGTGCCAGCAGTTCGTTAATGACAGGGCAGTCCGAAGCTTTCTTT. The chain carries TRBV27 and TRBJ1-1; 7 nucleotides agree with TRBD1. Losses at the gene ends were 4 bases for V and 8 bases for J; bases not matched to a gene: 13. Per germline, CDR1 MNHEY and CDR2 SMNVEV (reference sequence). The CDR3 runs to 15 residues.

A word on this clone: Other DNA sequences in this specimen translate into the identical CDR3. The chain is built from TRBV29-1 and TRBJ2-7; D gene unclear. Trimming stripped 1 base from V and 4 bases from J, with 5 bases between. CDR1 is SQVTM and CDR2 is ANQGSEA in the germline V gene. This CDR3 comprises 11 residues. Here the CDR3 reads CSVEVGYEQYF. CDR3 coding DNA: TGCAGCGTTGAAGTGGGGTACGAGCAGTACTTC.

This chain joins TRBV29-1 and TRBJ2-7, with a possible D match to TRBD2 (6 bases). The CDR3 spans 11 residues. The germline gives CDR1 SQVTM, CDR2 ANQGSEA. CDR3 sequence: CSGSSEYEQYF. The CDR3 DNA sequence: TGCTCTGGGTCTAGCGAATACGAGCAGTACTTC.

The chain recombines TRBV29-1 with TRBJ2-7; D uncertain. Trimming shortened V by 7 bases and J by 1 base, and 14 bases separated the two germline ends. The germline V gene encodes CDR1 SQVTM and CDR2 ANQGSEA. CDR3 length: 13 amino acids. The CDR3 bases are TGCAGCGCCATAGGGCAGGTGTCCTACGAGCAGTACTTC. Protein sequence: CSAIGQVSYEQYF.

This clone occurred a few times. The CDR3: CSADREAFF. The CDR3 nucleotides read TGCAGCGCAGACAGGGAAGCTTTCTTT. The chain is built from TRBV29-1 and TRBJ1-1, with a tentative D call TRBD1 (6 bases). The CDR3 extends over 9 amino acids. V lost 7 bases, J lost 8 bases, and 8 bases lay in between. CDR1 SQVTM and CDR2 ANQGSEA come from the germline V gene. Complete variable domain (other parts from reference TRBV29-1 and TRBJ1-1): SAVISQKPSRDICQRGTSLTIQCQVDSQVTMMFWYRQQPGQSLTLIATANQGSEATYESGFVIDKFPISRPNLTFSTLTVSNMSPEDSSIYLCSADREAFFGQGTRLTVV.

This rearrangement joins TRBV30 to TRBJ2-1, with TRBD1 as a possible D gene (6 bases). Per the germline V gene, CDR1 is GTSNPN and CDR2 is SVGIG (reference sequence). V lost 5 bases and J lost 3, with 11 bases in between. This CDR3 spans 13 amino acids. CDR3 loop: CAWDDRLYNEQFF. CDR3 bases: TGTGCCTGGGATGACAGGCTCTACAATGAGCAGTTCTTC.

This CDR3 is CSVVYASGYNEQFF. CDR3 coding DNA: TGCAGCGTTGTCTACGCTAGCGGTTACAATGAGCAGTTCTTC. The chain carries TRBV29-1 and TRBJ2-1; 7 bases align to TRBD2. Germline-derived CDR1 and CDR2 are SQVTM and ANQGSEA. The trim removed 4 bases at V and 4 bases at J, leaving 7 bases unmatched. This CDR3 contains 14 residues.

The rearrangement uses TRBV6-5 and TRBJ2-3; D is perhaps TRBD1 or TRBD2 (5 bases each). The V end lost 5 bases, the J end lost 6 bases, and 15 bases lay between the germline ends. This CDR3 is built from 14 residues. Germline assignment: CDR1 MNHEY and CDR2 SVGAGI. CDR3 sequence: CASSARPGTDTQYF. The DNA for the CDR3 is TGTGCCAGCAGTGCCCGGCCAGGGACGGATACGCAGTATTTT.

The rearrangement uses TRBV7-9 and TRBJ2-1; maybe TRBD1 (6 bases). Per germline, CDR1 SEHNR and CDR2 FQNEAQ (reference sequence). V lost 5 bases and J lost 13, with 12 bases in between. This CDR3 has 11 residues. The CDR3 loop reads CASSRGTKQFF. DNA of the CDR3: TGTGCCAGCAGCAGAGGGACAAAACAGTTCTTC.

This clone was observed a few times. This CDR3 is CASSSHQADTQYF. The CDR3 nucleotides read TGTGCCAGCAGCTCCCATCAGGCAGATACGCAGTATTTT. This chain connects TRBV7-9 to TRBJ2-3; D unresolved. The CDR3 loop spans 13 amino acids. V lost 4 bases and J 4 bases, leaving 9 bases between the germline ends. Germline loops: CDR1 SEHNR, CDR2 FQNEAQ (reference sequence).

The chain employs TRBV5-6 and TRBJ2-7; D not certain. The CDR3 extends over 14 amino acids. With 2 bases removed from V and 2 bases from J, the gap between germline ends came to 11 bases. Looked up from germline, CDR1 is SGHDT and CDR2 is YYEEEE. CDR3 loop: CASSFPETPYEQYF. The DNA of the CDR3 is TGTGCCAGCAGCTTTCCGGAGACGCCCTACGAGCAGTACTTC.

The rearrangement uses TRBV11-3 and TRBJ2-3, with TRBD2 identical over 9 bases. The CDR3 has 16 residues. The V gene's germline CDR1 is SGHNT and CDR2 YENEEA. Trimming cost V 5 bases and J 2 bases; bases outside gene matches: 8. The CDR3, as DNA: TGTGCCAGCAGCCGAGGAGCGGGAGGCCTCACAGATACGCAGTATTTT. It codes for CASSRGAGGLTDTQYF. Variable domain in full (rest from reference TRBV11-3 and TRBJ2-3): EAGVVQSPRYKIIEKKQPVAFWCNPISGHNTLYWYLQNLGQGPELLIRYENEEAVDDSQLPKDRFSAERLKGVDSTLKIQPAELGDSAVYLCASSRGAGGLTDTQYFGPGTRLTVL.

The chain uses TRBV29-1 and TRBJ2-5; 7 bases match TRBD1. This CDR3 region has 11 residues. The germline CDR1 and CDR2 sequences are SQVTM and ANQGSEA. V lost 8 bases to trimming and J lost 7 bases; unmatched junction nucleotides: 7. The chain's CDR3 is CSLGTDATQYF. The CDR3 nucleotides are TGCAGCTTGGGGACAGACGCGACCCAGTACTTC.

The J gene is TRBJ2-7, the V gene TRBV29-1; 7 bases align to TRBD2. There are 14 residues in the CDR3. Trimming cost V 0 bases and J 5 bases; bases outside gene matches: 7. CDR1 is SQVTM and CDR2 is ANQGSEA in the germline V gene. CDR3 sequence: CSVEEGSGANEQYF. The CDR3 region has the DNA TGCAGCGTTGAAGAGGGCAGCGGGGCCAACGAGCAGTACTTC.

This clone showed up just a few times. J is TRBJ2-1 and V is TRBV29-1, with D perhaps TRBD1 (5 bases). V lost 6 bases, J lost 6 bases, and 12 bases lay in between. From germline, CDR1 is SQVTM and CDR2 ANQGSEA. The CDR3 consists of 12 residues. CDR3 DNA: TGCAGCGTCAAGAGGCAGGGCAATGAGCAGTTCTTC. Translated: CSVKRQGNEQFF.

This sequence joins TRBV29-1 and TRBJ2-5; D call uncertain. Germline V gene data show CDR1 as SQVTM and CDR2 as ANQGSEA. The CDR3 runs 17 residues. V was clipped by 0 bases and J by 3 bases, with 20 bases between them. CDR3 in DNA: TGCAGCGTTGAAGATCGTTCGAAGGCAGTCCCGAAAGAGACCCAGTACTTC. This translates into CSVEDRSKAVPKETQYF. Full variable domain (missing parts from reference TRBV29-1 and TRBJ2-5): SAVISQKPSRDICQRGTSLTIQCQVDSQVTMMFWYRQQPGQSLTLIATANQGSEATYESGFVIDKFPISRPNLTFSTLTVSNMSPEDSSIYLCSVEDRSKAVPKETQYFGPGTRLLVL.

The rearrangement links TRBV29-1 to TRBJ2-1; unclear D gene. Germline-derived CDR1 and CDR2 are SQVTM and ANQGSEA. The CDR3 contains 10 residues. V dropped 3 bases and J dropped 10 bases, with 7 bases sitting between them. The DNA of the CDR3 is TGCAGCGTTGAGTGGGTGGAGCAGTTCTTC. Translation gives CSVEWVEQFF.